This TCR beta chain was found in a study of post-analysis software for immune sequencing data (dated by TCRdb to about 2015). With regard to the full study: Recorded disease courses included relapsing-remitting, secondary progressive and progressive-relapsing multiple sclerosis, with some patients lacking subtype annotation. The multiple sclerosis patient repertoires were compared with about a dozen previously published healthy control repertoires from donors aged roughly 6 to 27 years. A subset of samples was prepared in parallel using single-end sample barcoding, then pooled and co-amplified after Illumina adapter ligation.

CDR1 SGHTA and CDR2 FQGNSA are derived from the germline V gene. Spanning cysteine to phenylalanine, the CDR3 consists of 15 amino acids. The only DNA kept is the CDR3, 45 bases in frame from the first base. Study-level results and caveats: The multiple sclerosis patient group was slightly younger than the control group. Significantly higher frequencies in patients than in controls were found for a handful of TRBV segments, including TRBV5-6, TRBV5-1 and TRBV20-1. When samples were clustered directly using the F measure, samples prepared in the same batch co-clustered strongly, which prompted a batch-effect correction. Compared with controls, multiple sclerosis patients had significantly lower normalized Chao1 diversity, a finding suggesting substantial peripheral T-cell clonal expansion.

To demonstrate the VDJtools post-analysis software, TCR beta repertoires were profiled from the peripheral blood of about a dozen young patients with multiple sclerosis. The patients with multiple sclerosis were children and adolescents between roughly 6 and 17 years of age. A remark on this clonotype: It has no known antigen specificity. One end of the junction does not line up with germline, which may come from a read error.

Libraries were constructed by PCR. Sequencer: Illumina HiSeq 2500. To reduce PCR and sequencing biases, unique molecular identifiers were built into the TCR beta cDNA libraries. Some 500,000 cDNA molecules were obtained per 1 to 10 million input T cells, so each molecule approximated one T cell. The patient libraries were prepared and sequenced with the same protocol used for the earlier healthy control dataset. Samples belonging to the same batch were prepared together, multiplexed and sequenced on a shared HiSeq lane. The authors' analysis ran thus. MIGEC was used to process the raw barcoded reads, and molecular identifier groups with only a single read were discarded before consensus assembly and CDR3 extraction. Clonotype tables were post-analysed with VDJtools, normalizing diversity by down-sampling all datasets to the smallest sample size. Repertoire overlap clustering matched CDR3 amino acid but not nucleotide sequences to correct batch-related cross-sample contamination. TCRdb reanalyzed the raw reads on its own, using fastp at Q25 for trimming and MiXCR for clone calling, and kept in-frame beta chains. Identical CDR3 protein sequences are pooled into one entry, listed with their most common genes and DNA. Here the V and J calls rest on TCRdb's processing, not on the authors' analysis. The sample profile shows some 700,000 distinct CDR3 sequences; around 60% of them were found once. The top ten clonotypes cover roughly 12% of the sample.

The TCR sequence derives from a girl aged 2 to 9 with multiple sclerosis. Specimen: blood. Recombination connected TRBV7-2 to TRBJ2-3; 8 junctional bases match TRBD2. The DNA is TGTGCCAGCAGCTATACTAGCGGTCTCACAGATGCGCAGTATTTT. Translated, it gives CASSYTSGLTDAQYF.